One and the same sample provided the 19 T cell receptor beta chains below, sequenced in a study of T cells in Graves' hyperthyroidism and ophthalmopathy. RNA transcripts served as the template for amplifying TCR beta CDR3 regions. Carried out on the TCR CDR3, a first-round RT-PCR used the HTBI primer set. TCRdb redid the calling of the multiplex PCR reads with MiXCR, one entry per CDR3 protein. Altogether fewer than 750,000 distinct CDR3 sequences are present, about 43% being singletons, with the ten largest covering around 8%. The specimen was peripheral blood or thyroid tissue (not recorded which). These receptors were collected from a woman aged 18-29 years with Graves' hyperthyroidism.

The table lists this clonotype with a few counts. V is TRBV6-1 and J is TRBJ1-3; D perhaps matches TRBD1 (5 bases). Trimming took 2 bases from V and 3 from J, leaving 17 bases between them. Germline V gives CDR1 MNHNS, CDR2 SASEGT. There are 17 residues in the CDR3. The CDR3 region has the DNA TGTGCCAGCAGTGAACAGAGGACAATTTCATATGGAAACACCATATATTTT. Residues: CASSEQRTISYGNTIYF.

On this clonotype: A much larger clone differs by one base, so this may be a read error. The chain links TRBV10-3 to TRBJ2-7; D is possibly TRBD2 (6 bases). Germline values: CDR1 ENHRY, CDR2 SYGVKD. V was pared by 3 bases and J by 2 bases, with 17 bases between. The CDR3 loop spans 16 amino acids. The CDR3 region is CAISEAAGSGAYEQYF. The CDR3 DNA reads as TGTGCCATCAGTGAAGCGGCCGGGAGTGGGGCCTACGAGCAGTACTTC.

The gene calls are TRBV7-2 and TRBJ1-4; the D is unclear. Germline V gene sequence: CDR1 SGHTA, CDR2 FQGNSA. The CDR3 runs 15 residues. The V gene lost 5 bases and the J gene lost 7 bases, with 17 bases spanning the gap. DNA of the CDR3: TGTGCCAGCAGCCAAGCTGGGATAGGTAGTGAAAAACTGTTTTTT. This codes for CASSQAGIGSEKLFF. Filled out from reference TRBV7-2 and TRBJ1-4, the complete variable domain reads GAGVSQSPSNKVTEKGKDVELRCDPISGHTALYWYRQSLGQGLEFLIYFQGNSAPDKSGLPSDRFSAERTGGSVSTLTIQRTQQEDSAVYLCASSQAGIGSEKLFFGSGTQLSVL.

This clonotype has only a few counts. CDR3 sequence reads: CSARRDGGNEQYF. The CDR3 nucleotides are TGCAGTGCTAGAAGGGACGGTGGAAATGAGCAGTACTTC. The V call is TRBV20-1, the J call TRBJ2-7, with D perhaps TRBD1 or TRBD2 (5 bases each). The CDR3 loop spans 13 amino acids. Germline V lookup: CDR1 DFQATT, CDR2 SNEGSKA (reference sequence). Between the trimmed V and J ends, which lost 2 bases and 7 bases, there was a span of 15 bases.

This clonotype was counted many times. The rearrangement uses TRBV10-3 and TRBJ1-2; D might be TRBD1 (5 bases). The V end was cut by 11 bases, the J end by 0 bases, with 13 bases between. There are 13 residues in the CDR3. CDR1 ENHRY and CDR2 SYGVKD come from the germline V gene. The CDR3 here is CAAQQVANYGYTF. CDR3 sequence (DNA): TGTGCCGCCCAACAGGTTGCTAACTATGGCTACACCTTC.

The chain employs TRBV7-6 and TRBJ2-7; tentatively, D is TRBD2 (6 bases). The germline gives CDR1 SGHVS, CDR2 FNYEAQ. Trimming cost V 5 bases and J 4 bases, with 24 bases left between them. The CDR3 sequence is 17 residues long. The CDR3 bases are TGTGCCAGCAGCCAAGATGGGGGTTGGGGGGAACGATACGAGCAGTACTTC. Residues: CASSQDGGWGERYEQYF. Full variable domain (rest looked up from reference TRBV7-6 and TRBJ2-7): GAGVSQSPRYKVTKRGQDVALRCDPISGHVSLYWYRQALGQGPEFLTYFNYEAQQDKSGLPNDRFSAERPEGSISTLTIQRTEQRDSAMYRCASSQDGGWGERYEQYFGPGTRLTVT.

Ten or more counts support this clonotype. The chain combines TRBV10-3 with TRBJ2-7; 7 positions match TRBD2. This CDR3 is built from 13 residues. Germline loops: CDR1 ENHRY, CDR2 SYGVKD. J lost 2 bases, V lost 7 bases, and 5 bases had no gene match. This chain's CDR3 is CAIKQRDPYEQYF. Written as DNA, the CDR3 is TGTGCCATCAAGCAGCGGGACCCCTACGAGCAGTACTTC.

The chain has TRBV29-1 and TRBJ1-4; 11 bases agree with TRBD1. V shed 0 bases, J shed 3 bases, and the junction held 3 bases outside the gene matches. The CDR3 covers 16 residues. Germline loops: CDR1 SQVTM, CDR2 ANQGSEA. CDR3 sequence reads: CSVEEVGQGANEKLFF. Written as DNA, the CDR3 is TGCAGCGTTGAAGAGGTGGGACAGGGGGCTAATGAAAAACTGTTTTTT.

The chain joins TRBV29-1 to TRBJ1-6; a weak D match, TRBD1 (5 bases). Per the germline V gene, CDR1 is SQVTM and CDR2 is ANQGSEA. Trimming left V 5 bases short and J 11 bases short, with 16 bases between. This CDR3 is built from 13 residues. CDR3 nucleotide sequence: TGCAGCGTTACGGGACTAGCGGGGACACCCCTCCACTTT. Translated: CSVTGLAGTPLHF.

The rearrangement uses TRBV7-8 and TRBJ2-3, with 8 positions matching TRBD2. CDR3 size: 15 residues. The germline V gene has CDR1 SGHVS and CDR2 FQNEAQ. With 3 bases clipped from V and 2 bases from J, the junction kept 4 bases outside the gene matches. In DNA, the CDR3 is TGTGCCAGCAGCTTTAGCGGGACGATCACAGATACGCAGTATTTT. Amino acids: CASSFSGTITDTQYF.

This chain joins TRBV20-1 and TRBJ2-5; TRBD2 matches at 10 bases. The CDR3 has 13 residues. Germline assignment: CDR1 DFQATT and CDR2 SNEGSKA (reference sequence). J lost 3 bases, V lost 5 bases, and 3 bases had no gene match. DNA of the CDR3: TGCAGTGCTGGAGCGGGAGGGGAAGAGACCCAGTACTTC. Translating it yields CSAGAGGEETQYF.

The chain uses TRBV29-1 and TRBJ2-3, with D perhaps matching TRBD2 (6 bases). V was pared by 6 bases and J by 3 bases, with 28 bases between. The germline gives CDR1 SQVTM, CDR2 ANQGSEA. The CDR3 sequence is 18 residues long. Here the CDR3 reads CSVDKVGGAGSMTDTQYF. CDR3 sequence (DNA): TGCAGCGTGGATAAGGTGGGGGGAGCGGGTTCGATGACAGATACGCAGTATTTT.

This chain links TRBV12-3 or TRBV12-4 with TRBJ2-5, with 7 nucleotides matching TRBD2. The CDR3 extends over 12 amino acids. V was clipped by 6 bases and J by 6 bases; unmatched bases: 4. CDR3 region: CASRPTSQTQYF. The CDR3 DNA sequence: TGTGCCAGCAGACCGACTAGCCAGACCCAGTACTTC.

The CDR3: CASSAGTTSDYEQYF. The CDR3 coding sequence is TGTGCCAGCAGTGCTGGAACGACTAGCGACTACGAGCAGTACTTC. This sequence joins TRBV2 and TRBJ2-7, with 8 bases aligning to TRBD2. The junction had 8 bases not matched to a gene; V was cut back by 4 bases and J by 3 bases. The CDR3 runs to 15 residues. The germline CDR1 and CDR2 sequences are SNHLY and FYNNEI.

This clonotype was seen repeatedly, ten times or more. The gene calls are TRBV3-1 and TRBJ1-1; D remains unclear. There are 14 residues in the CDR3. Trimming took off 1 base at V and 4 bases at J, with 10 bases between the two ends. Germline V CDR1 and CDR2: LGHDT, YNNKEL (reference sequence). The CDR3 sequence: CASSQGVGGTEAFF. In nucleotides, the CDR3 is TGTGCCAGCAGCCAAGGAGTAGGAGGCACTGAAGCTTTCTTT.

Worth noting for this clonotype: A single base separates this from a much larger clone, so it may be a read error. The V gene is TRBV5-1, the J gene TRBJ1-2; no reliable D call. Germline loops: CDR1 SGHRS, CDR2 YFSETQ. The CDR3 has 10 amino acids. The CDR3 nucleotides read TGCGCCAATATGGACTATGGCCACACCTTC. Amino acid sequence: CANMDYGHTF.

The chain combines TRBV9 with TRBJ2-5, with 7 bases identical to TRBD2. V trimming: 3 bases; J trimming: 2 bases; junction bases outside the gene matches: 4. In germline, CDR1 is SGDLS, CDR2 YYNGEE. This CDR3 is 14 amino acids long. The CDR3 sequence: CASSASSGQETQYF. The CDR3 coding sequence is TGTGCCAGCAGCGCTTCTAGCGGACAAGAGACCCAGTACTTC.

There are a few counts of this clonotype. The chain recombines TRBV5-8 with TRBJ2-7, with TRBD2 identical over 10 bases. The J call may be incorrect, as the DNA end agrees better with TRBJ2-1. The CDR3 totals 16 residues. Germline CDR1 and CDR2: SGHTS and YDEGEE. CDR3 nucleotides: TGTGCCAGCAGCTTGGCTAGCGGGAGAAGTTTGAATGAGCAGTTCTTC. It codes for CASSLASGRSLNEQFF.

The chain joins TRBV29-1 to TRBJ1-1, with no clear D. Germline-derived CDR1 and CDR2 are SQVTM and ANQGSEA. V lost 7 bases, J lost 3 bases, and 9 bases lay in between. The CDR3 spans 11 residues. Here the CDR3 DNA reads TGCAGCGCCCTAGGGTACACTGAAGCTTTCTTT. Translated: CSALGYTEAFF.